This TCR beta chain derives from a study of T cells in Graves' hyperthyroidism and ophthalmopathy. Germline CDR1 is MNHNS and CDR2 is SASEGT. V lost 7 bases, J lost 13 bases, and 25 bases lay in between. This CDR3 spans 14 amino acids. This clonotype was seen repeatedly, ten times or more. The source material, RNA transcripts, was used to amplify TCR beta CDR3 regions. An initial round of RT-PCR targeting the TCR CDR3 relied on the HTBI primer set. From the multiplex PCR reads, TCRdb called clonotypes with MiXCR, one entry per CDR3 protein. Here the sample spans about 700,000 distinct CDR3 sequences, about 14% being singletons.

The sequencing input was blood. The TCR sequence derives from a woman aged 18-29 years with Graves' hyperthyroidism. V usage is TRBV6-1 and J usage is TRBJ2-5, with D perhaps matching TRBD2 (6 bases). The CDR3 bases are TGTGCCAGCAATGGTGGGGACTTAGCAGCATCTCGGTACTTC. Translated: CASNGGDLAASRYF.